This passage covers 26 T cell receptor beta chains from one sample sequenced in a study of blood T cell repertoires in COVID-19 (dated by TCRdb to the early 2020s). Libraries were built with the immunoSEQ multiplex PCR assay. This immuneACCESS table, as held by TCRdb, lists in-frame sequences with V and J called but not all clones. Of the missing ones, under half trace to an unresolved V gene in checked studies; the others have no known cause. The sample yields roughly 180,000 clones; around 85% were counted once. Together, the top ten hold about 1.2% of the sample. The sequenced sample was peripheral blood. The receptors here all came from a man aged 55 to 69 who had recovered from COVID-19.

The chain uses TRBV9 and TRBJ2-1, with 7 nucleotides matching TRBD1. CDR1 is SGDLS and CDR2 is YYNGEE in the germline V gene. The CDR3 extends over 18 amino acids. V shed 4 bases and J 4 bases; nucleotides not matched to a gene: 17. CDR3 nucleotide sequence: TGTGCCAGCAGCCCCTACCCACCAGACAGGGCCCTATACAATGAGCAGTTCTTC. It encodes CASSPYPPDRALYNEQFF.

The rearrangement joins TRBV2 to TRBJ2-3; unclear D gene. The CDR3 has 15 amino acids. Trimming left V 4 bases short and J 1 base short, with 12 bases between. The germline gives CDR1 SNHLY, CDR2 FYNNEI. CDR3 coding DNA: TGTGCCAGCAGTGTTCGAGAGGTTCGCACAGATACGCAGTATTTT. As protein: CASSVREVRTDTQYF. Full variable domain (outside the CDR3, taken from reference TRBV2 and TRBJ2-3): EPEVTQTPSHQVTQMGQEVILRCVPISNHLYFYWYRQILGQKVEFLVSFYNNEISEKSEIFDDQFSVERPDGSNFTLKIRSTKLEDSAMYFCASSVREVRTDTQYFGPGTRLTVL.

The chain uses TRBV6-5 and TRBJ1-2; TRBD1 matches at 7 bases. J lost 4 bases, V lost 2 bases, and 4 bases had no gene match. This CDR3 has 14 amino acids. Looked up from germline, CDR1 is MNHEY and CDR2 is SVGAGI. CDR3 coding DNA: TGTGCCAGCAGTTACGCCGGGACAGCCTATGGCTACACCTTC. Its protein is CASSYAGTAYGYTF.

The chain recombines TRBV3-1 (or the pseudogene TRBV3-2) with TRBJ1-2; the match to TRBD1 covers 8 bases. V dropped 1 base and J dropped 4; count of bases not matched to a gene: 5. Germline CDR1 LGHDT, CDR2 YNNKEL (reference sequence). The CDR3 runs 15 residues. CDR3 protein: CASSQGTGFLYGYTF. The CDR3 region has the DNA TGTGCCAGCAGCCAAGGGACAGGGTTCCTCTATGGCTACACCTTC.

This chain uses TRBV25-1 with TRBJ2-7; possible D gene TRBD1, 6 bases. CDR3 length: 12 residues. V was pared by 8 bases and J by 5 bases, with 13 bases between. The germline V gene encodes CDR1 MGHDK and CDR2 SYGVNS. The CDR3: CASRTTGNEQYF. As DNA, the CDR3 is TGTGCCAGCCGAACCACAGGGAACGAGCAGTACTTC.

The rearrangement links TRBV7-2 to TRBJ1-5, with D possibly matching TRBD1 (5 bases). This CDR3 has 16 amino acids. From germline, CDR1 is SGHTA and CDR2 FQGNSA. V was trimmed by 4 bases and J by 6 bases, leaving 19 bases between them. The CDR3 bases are TGTGCCAGCAGCTGGGGAAAAGGCCAGGGCGCTCAGCCCCAGCATTTT. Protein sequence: CASSWGKGQGAQPQHF.

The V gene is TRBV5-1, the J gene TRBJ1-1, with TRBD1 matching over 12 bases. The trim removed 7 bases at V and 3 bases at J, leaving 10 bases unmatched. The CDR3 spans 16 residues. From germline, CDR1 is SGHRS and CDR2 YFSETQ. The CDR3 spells CASGSGQGARDTEAFF. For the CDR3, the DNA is TGCGCCAGCGGGTCGGGACAGGGGGCGCGGGACACTGAAGCTTTCTTT.

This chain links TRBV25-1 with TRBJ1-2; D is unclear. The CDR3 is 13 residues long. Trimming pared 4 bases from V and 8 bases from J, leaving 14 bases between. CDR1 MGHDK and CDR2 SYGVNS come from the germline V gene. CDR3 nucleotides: TGTGCCAGCAGTGGGAGGAGCGTGCGGGGCTACACCTTC. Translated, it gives CASSGRSVRGYTF.

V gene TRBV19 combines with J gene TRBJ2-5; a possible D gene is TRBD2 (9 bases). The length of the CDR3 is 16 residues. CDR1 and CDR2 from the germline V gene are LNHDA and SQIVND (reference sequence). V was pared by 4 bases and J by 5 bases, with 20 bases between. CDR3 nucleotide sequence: TGTGCCAGTAGTAGGACTAGCGCAGGGGGCTGGGAGACCCAGTACTTC. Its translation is CASSRTSAGGWETQYF.

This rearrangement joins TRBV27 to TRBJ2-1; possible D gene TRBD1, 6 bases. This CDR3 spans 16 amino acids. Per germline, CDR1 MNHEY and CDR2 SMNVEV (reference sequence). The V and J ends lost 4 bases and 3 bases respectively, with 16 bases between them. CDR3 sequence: CASSYTVVQGYNEQFF. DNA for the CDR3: TGTGCCAGCAGTTACACGGTAGTACAGGGCTACAATGAGCAGTTCTTC.

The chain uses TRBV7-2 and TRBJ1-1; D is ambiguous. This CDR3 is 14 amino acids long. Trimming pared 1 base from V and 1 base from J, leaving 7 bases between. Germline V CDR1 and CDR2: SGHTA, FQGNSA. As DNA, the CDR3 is TGTGCCAGCAGCTTAGGCCCCGGGAACACTGAAGCTTTCTTT. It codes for CASSLGPGNTEAFF.

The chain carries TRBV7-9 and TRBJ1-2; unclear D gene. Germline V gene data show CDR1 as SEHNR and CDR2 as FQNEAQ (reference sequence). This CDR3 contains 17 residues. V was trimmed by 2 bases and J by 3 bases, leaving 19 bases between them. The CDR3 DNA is TGTGCCAGCAGCTTACGGGAGGGTGGGGATTCTGACTATGGCTACACCTTC. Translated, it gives CASSLREGGDSDYGYTF.

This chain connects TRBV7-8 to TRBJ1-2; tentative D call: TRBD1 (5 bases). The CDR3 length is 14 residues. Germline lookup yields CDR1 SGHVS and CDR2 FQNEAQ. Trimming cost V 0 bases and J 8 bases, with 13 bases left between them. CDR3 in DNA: TGTGCCAGCAGCTTAGCGGGGGGATTGGAAGGCTACACCTTC. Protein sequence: CASSLAGGLEGYTF.

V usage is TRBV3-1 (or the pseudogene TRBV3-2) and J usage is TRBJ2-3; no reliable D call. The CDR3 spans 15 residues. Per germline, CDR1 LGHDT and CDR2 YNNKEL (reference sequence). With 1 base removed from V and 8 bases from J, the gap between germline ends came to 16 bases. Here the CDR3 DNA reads TGTGCCAGCAGCCAAGGGGCTACCCGTTCCGGTACGCAGTATTTT. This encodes CASSQGATRSGTQYF.

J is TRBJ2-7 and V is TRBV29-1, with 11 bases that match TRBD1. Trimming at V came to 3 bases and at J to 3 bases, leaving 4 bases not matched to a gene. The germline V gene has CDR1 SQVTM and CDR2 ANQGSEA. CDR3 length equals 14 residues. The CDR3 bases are TGCAGCGTTGATTTCGGGACAGGGGGCTACGAGCAGTACTTC. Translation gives CSVDFGTGGYEQYF.

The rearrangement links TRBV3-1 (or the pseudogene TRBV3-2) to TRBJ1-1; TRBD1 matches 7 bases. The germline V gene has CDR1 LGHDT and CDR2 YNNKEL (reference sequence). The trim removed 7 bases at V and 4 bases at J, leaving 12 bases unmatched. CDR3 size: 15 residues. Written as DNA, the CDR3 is TGTGCCAGCACCCTAACGGGACAGTCGGCCACTGAAGCTTTCTTT. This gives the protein CASTLTGQSATEAFF.

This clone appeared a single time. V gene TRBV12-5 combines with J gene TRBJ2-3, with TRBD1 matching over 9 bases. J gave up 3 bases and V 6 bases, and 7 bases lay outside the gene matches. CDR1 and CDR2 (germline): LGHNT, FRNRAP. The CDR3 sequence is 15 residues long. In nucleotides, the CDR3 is TGTGCTAGTGGACAGGTACAGGGGGCAACAGATACGCAGTATTTT. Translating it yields CASGQVQGATDTQYF.

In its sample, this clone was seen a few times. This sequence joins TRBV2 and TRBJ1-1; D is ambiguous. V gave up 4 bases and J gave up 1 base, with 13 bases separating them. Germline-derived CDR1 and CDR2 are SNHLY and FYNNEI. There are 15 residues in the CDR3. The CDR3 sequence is CASSVRIQANTEAFF. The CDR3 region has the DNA TGTGCCAGCAGTGTAAGGATCCAGGCGAACACTGAAGCTTTCTTT.

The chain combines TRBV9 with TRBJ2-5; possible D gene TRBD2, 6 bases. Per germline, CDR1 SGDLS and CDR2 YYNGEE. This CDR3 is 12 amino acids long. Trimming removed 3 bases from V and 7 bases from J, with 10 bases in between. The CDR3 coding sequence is TGTGCCAGCAGCGAGGGAGGTTGGACCCAGTACTTC. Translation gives CASSEGGWTQYF.

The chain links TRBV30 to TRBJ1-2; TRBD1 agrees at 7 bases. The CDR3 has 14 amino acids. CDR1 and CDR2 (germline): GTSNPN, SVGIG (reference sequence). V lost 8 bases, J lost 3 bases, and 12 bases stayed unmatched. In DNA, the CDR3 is TGTGCCGGCCGGACAGGATCCGGGGACTATGGCTACACCTTC. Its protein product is CAGRTGSGDYGYTF.

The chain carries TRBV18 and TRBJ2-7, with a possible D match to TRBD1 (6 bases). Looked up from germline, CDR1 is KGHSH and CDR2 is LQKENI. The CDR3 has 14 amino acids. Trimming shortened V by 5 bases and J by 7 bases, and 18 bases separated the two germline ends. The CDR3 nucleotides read TGTGCCAGCTCATCCCCCAGGGGATCGGGGGAGCAGTACTTC. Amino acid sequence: CASSSPRGSGEQYF.

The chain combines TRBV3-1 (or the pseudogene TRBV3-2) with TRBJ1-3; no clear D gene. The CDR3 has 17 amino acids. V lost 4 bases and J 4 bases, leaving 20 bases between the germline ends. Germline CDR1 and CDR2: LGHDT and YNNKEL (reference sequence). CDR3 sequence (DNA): TGTGCCAGCAGCCTCTCATCCGGGATAGTTCGAGGAAACACCATATATTTT. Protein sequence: CASSLSSGIVRGNTIYF.

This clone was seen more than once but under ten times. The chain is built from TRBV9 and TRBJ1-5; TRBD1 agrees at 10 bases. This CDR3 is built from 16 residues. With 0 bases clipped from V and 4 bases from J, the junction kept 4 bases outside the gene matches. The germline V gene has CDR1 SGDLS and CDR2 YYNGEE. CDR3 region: CASSVGGQGRNQPQHF. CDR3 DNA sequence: TGTGCCAGCAGCGTAGGGGGACAGGGGAGGAATCAGCCCCAGCATTTT.

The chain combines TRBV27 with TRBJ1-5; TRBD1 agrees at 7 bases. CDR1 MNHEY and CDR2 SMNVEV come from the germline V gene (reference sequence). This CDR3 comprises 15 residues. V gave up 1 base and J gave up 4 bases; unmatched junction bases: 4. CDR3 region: CASSLFGTENQPQHF. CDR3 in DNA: TGTGCCAGCAGTTTATTCGGGACAGAAAATCAGCCCCAGCATTTT.

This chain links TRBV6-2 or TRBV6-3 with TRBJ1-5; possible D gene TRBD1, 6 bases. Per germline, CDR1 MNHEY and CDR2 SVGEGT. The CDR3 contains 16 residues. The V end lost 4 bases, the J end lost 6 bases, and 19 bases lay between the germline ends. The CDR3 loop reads CASSFPPTGPRQPQHF. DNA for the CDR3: TGTGCCAGCAGTTTTCCCCCTACAGGGCCCCGTCAGCCCCAGCATTTT.

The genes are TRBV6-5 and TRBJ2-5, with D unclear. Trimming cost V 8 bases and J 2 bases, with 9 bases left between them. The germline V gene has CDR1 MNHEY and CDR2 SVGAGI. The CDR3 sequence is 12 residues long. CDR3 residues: CASSRLQETQYF. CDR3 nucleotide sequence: TGTGCCAGCTCTCGGTTACAAGAGACCCAGTACTTC.